This passage covers 21 T cell receptor beta chains from one sample sequenced in a study of blood T cell repertoires in COVID-19. Measured with immunoSEQ multiplex PCR; TCRdb has only the in-frame clones, and not every one. The sample gives around 220,000 clones, approximately 79% of which show up once; 4.5% to 5.5% is in the top ten. Material: peripheral blood. All receptors come from a human donor in a cohort sampled during active COVID-19.

This sequence joins TRBV9 and TRBJ2-1, with 8 positions matching TRBD2. This CDR3 spans 16 amino acids. The V and J ends lost 3 bases and 0 bases, in that order; junction bases with no gene match: 5. Germline V lookup: CDR1 SGDLS, CDR2 YYNGEE. This CDR3 is CASSARGGNSYNEQFF. The CDR3, as DNA: TGTGCCAGCAGCGCCCGGGGGGGGAACTCCTACAATGAGCAGTTCTTC.

V usage is TRBV6-6 and J usage is TRBJ2-1; 8 nucleotides line up with TRBD2. The CDR3 consists of 15 residues. The V gene's germline CDR1 is MNHNY and CDR2 SVGAGI (reference sequence). The junction had 8 bases not matched to a gene; V was cut back by 0 bases and J by 10 bases. This CDR3 is CASSYSGRGAGEQFF. CDR3 sequence (DNA): TGTGCCAGCAGTTACTCCGGGAGGGGGGCAGGAGAGCAGTTCTTC.

This rearrangement joins TRBV19 to TRBJ2-5, with 9 positions matching TRBD1. Trimming at V came to 4 bases and at J to 5 bases, leaving 11 bases not matched to a gene. The CDR3 totals 16 residues. The germline V gene has CDR1 LNHDA and CDR2 SQIVND (reference sequence). CDR3 protein: CASSRLPGQGDETQYF. The CDR3, as DNA: TGTGCCAGTAGTAGACTTCCGGGACAGGGTGATGAGACCCAGTACTTC.

This clone occurred a few times. The gene calls are TRBV5-4 and TRBJ2-1, with 9 bases that match TRBD1. The CDR3 runs 16 residues. V trimming: 4 bases; J trimming: 7 bases; junction bases outside the gene matches: 12. Looked up from germline, CDR1 is SGHNT and CDR2 is YYREEE (reference sequence). The CDR3 DNA reads TGTGCCAGCAGCCGAAAGGGACAGGGAACATGGAATGAGCAGTTCTTC. It yields the protein CASSRKGQGTWNEQFF.

The chain combines TRBV27 with TRBJ1-5, with a possible D match to TRBD1 (6 bases). V was trimmed by 8 bases and J by 5 bases, leaving 16 bases between them. Germline V lookup: CDR1 MNHEY, CDR2 SMNVEV (reference sequence). The CDR3 has 14 amino acids. CDR3 DNA: TGTGCCAGCTGCCCCCAAAGGGGGTATCAGCCCCAGCATTTT. Its translation is CASCPQRGYQPQHF.

The chain joins TRBV7-9 to TRBJ2-1; TRBD2 matches at 10 bases. This CDR3 has 16 amino acids. Germline V gives CDR1 SEHNR, CDR2 FQNEAQ (reference sequence). V lost 5 bases, J lost 8 bases, and 12 bases stayed unmatched. This chain's CDR3 is CASSPKREGPVHEQFF. The CDR3 DNA sequence: TGTGCCAGCAGCCCTAAGCGGGAGGGCCCAGTGCATGAGCAGTTCTTC.

The V call is TRBV5-1, the J call TRBJ1-2; TRBD1 aligns across 7 bases. Germline CDR1 and CDR2: SGHRS and YFSETQ. Germline trimming cut 4 bases from V and 6 bases from J; bases unmatched to any gene: 6. The CDR3 loop spans 13 amino acids. CDR3 sequence: CASSADRFHGYTF. CDR3 nucleotides: TGCGCCAGCAGCGCGGACAGGTTTCATGGCTACACCTTC.

The table lists this clone with a few counts. The chain uses TRBV10-3 and TRBJ1-6; possibly TRBD1 for D (6 bases). This CDR3 spans 15 amino acids. Germline CDR1 and CDR2: ENHRY and SYGVKD. Trimming removed 5 bases at V and 6 bases at J, with 14 bases between. CDR3 in DNA: TGTGCCATCAGTCTTAATCAGGGGATTAATTCACCCCTCCACTTT. Its translation: CAISLNQGINSPLHF.

The chain joins TRBV5-5 to TRBJ1-2, with 7 bases that match TRBD1. CDR1 and CDR2 (germline): SGHKS, YYEKEE (reference sequence). This CDR3 comprises 14 residues. V dropped 2 bases and J dropped 6; count of bases not matched to a gene: 7. CDR3: CASSLTDRDHGYTF. The CDR3 DNA follows: TGTGCCAGCAGCTTAACCGACAGGGACCATGGCTACACCTTC.

The rearrangement uses TRBV2 and TRBJ1-1, with D uncertain. Per the germline V gene, CDR1 is SNHLY and CDR2 is FYNNEI. This CDR3 is 17 amino acids long. Trimming took 6 bases from V and 0 from J, leaving 20 bases between them. CDR3 sequence reads: CASRGRHHHVMNTEAFF. In nucleotides, the CDR3 is TGTGCCAGCAGAGGTCGACATCACCACGTCATGAACACTGAAGCTTTCTTT.

This chain joins TRBV7-2 and TRBJ2-7; maybe TRBD2 (6 bases). Trimming took off 3 bases at V and 7 bases at J, with 28 bases between the two ends. The CDR3 totals 18 residues. The germline V gene encodes CDR1 SGHTA and CDR2 FQGNSA. The CDR3 DNA sequence: TGTGCCAGCAGCTTGCCGGGCTACCTGATGGGGGAGGTTCGAGAGCAGTACTTC. As protein: CASSLPGYLMGEVREQYF.

V and J are TRBV7-2 and TRBJ2-2; TRBD1 aligns across 8 bases. The germline V gene has CDR1 SGHTA and CDR2 FQGNSA. Trimming at V came to 0 bases and at J to 4 bases, leaving 1 base not matched to a gene. There are 15 residues in the CDR3. The CDR3 DNA reads as TGTGCCAGCAGCTTAGCGCAGGGGGCCACCGGGGAGCTGTTTTTT. It specifies CASSLAQGATGELFF.

This clone was observed a single time. This chain connects TRBV4-1 to TRBJ2-5; TRBD1 agrees at 7 bases. The CDR3 spans 16 residues. Germline V gives CDR1 MGHRA, CDR2 YSYEKL. V was pared by 1 base and J by 1 base, with 6 bases of the junction left unmatched. The CDR3 nucleotides read TGCGCCAGCAGCCAAGGGAACAGGGGCCCCCAAGAGACCCAGTACTTC. Its translation: CASSQGNRGPQETQYF.

This chain uses TRBV6-2 or TRBV6-3 with TRBJ2-7, with D unclear. Per the germline V gene, CDR1 is MNHEY and CDR2 is SVGEGT. The CDR3 contains 12 residues. V was clipped by 2 bases and J by 2 bases, with 4 bases between them. The DNA for the CDR3 is TGTGCCAGCAGTTACCCTCCCTACGAGCAGTACTTC. Protein: CASSYPPYEQYF.

V and J are TRBV2 and TRBJ2-1; 10 bases match TRBD1. This CDR3 has 14 amino acids. V was pared by 6 bases and J by 9 bases, with 8 bases of the junction left unmatched. Per germline, CDR1 SNHLY and CDR2 FYNNEI. In DNA, the CDR3 is TGTGCCAGCAGATGGGACAGGGGCGCGGCTGAGCAGTTCTTC. Translating it yields CASRWDRGAAEQFF. The full variable domain, its missing parts supplied by reference TRBV2 and TRBJ2-1, is EPEVTQTPSHQVTQMGQEVILRCVPISNHLYFYWYRQILGQKVEFLVSFYNNEISEKSEIFDDQFSVERPDGSNFTLKIRSTKLEDSAMYFCASRWDRGAAEQFFGPGTRLTVL.

The rearrangement joins TRBV18 to TRBJ1-4; D gene unclear. This CDR3 is built from 17 residues. Germline CDR1 KGHSH, CDR2 LQKENI. V dropped 2 bases and J dropped 0 bases, with 13 bases sitting between them. CDR3 bases: TGTGCCAGCTCACCATCTGTAACAGCAGCAACTAATGAAAAACTGTTTTTT. Protein sequence: CASSPSVTAATNEKLFF. Together with reference TRBV18 and TRBJ1-4, the CDR3 gives the full variable domain: NAGVMQNPRHLVRRRGQEARLRCSPMKGHSHVYWYRQLPEEGLKFMVYLQKENIIDESGMPKERFSAEFPKEGPSILRIQQVVRGDSAAYFCASSPSVTAATNEKLFFGSGTQLSVL.

The rearrangement uses TRBV9 and TRBJ1-2; 7 nucleotides align to TRBD1. Unmatched junction bases numbered 6, after V lost 4 bases and J lost 6 bases. This CDR3 contains 13 residues. Germline CDR1 reads SGDLS; CDR2 reads YYNGEE. The CDR3 bases are TGTGCCAGCAGCCCCCCACAGGGGAATGGCTACACCTTC. It translates to CASSPPQGNGYTF.

This clone was found once. This rearrangement joins TRBV5-1 to TRBJ2-1; TRBD2 matches 16 bases. Germline CDR1 SGHRS, CDR2 YFSETQ. Losses at the gene ends were 3 bases for V and 9 bases for J; bases not matched to a gene: 6. The CDR3 has 16 residues. The CDR3 protein is CASSWGLAGGLVEQFF. DNA of the CDR3: TGCGCCAGCAGCTGGGGACTAGCGGGAGGGCTTGTTGAGCAGTTCTTC.

The J gene is TRBJ2-5, the V gene TRBV19; D might be TRBD1 (6 bases). The CDR3 covers 14 residues. The germline V and J ends were trimmed by 5 bases and 5 bases, with 15 bases remaining between them. The germline gives CDR1 LNHDA, CDR2 SQIVND (reference sequence). The CDR3 protein is CASSLWGRIETQYF. The CDR3 DNA reads as TGTGCCAGTAGTCTTTGGGGGCGCATTGAGACCCAGTACTTC.

The V call is TRBV18, the J call TRBJ2-5, with 10 bases fitting TRBD1. This CDR3 is 15 amino acids long. V lost 3 bases and J lost 2; bases outside the gene matches: 3. The germline CDR1 and CDR2 sequences are KGHSH and LQKENI. The CDR3 sequence: CASSPRTGGQETQYF. The CDR3 coding sequence is TGTGCCAGCTCACCGAGGACAGGGGGTCAAGAGACCCAGTACTTC.

This chain connects TRBV27 to TRBJ2-7; 7 positions agree with TRBD1. The CDR3 extends over 13 amino acids. CDR1 and CDR2 (germline): MNHEY, SMNVEV (reference sequence). Losses at the gene ends were 10 bases for V and 0 bases for J; bases not matched to a gene: 6. The CDR3 region is CATGQTSSYEQYF. DNA for the CDR3: TGTGCCACGGGACAGACCTCCTCCTACGAGCAGTACTTC.